These 20 T cell receptor beta chains were all obtained from the same sample, sequenced in a study of T cell responses to AZD1222 COVID-19 vaccine. Clones were read by immunoSEQ multiplex PCR, and TCRdb kept only the in-frame ones, dropping some. The sample carries fewer than 150,000 clones, under 95% recorded once. This material consisted of peripheral blood, taken on day 0 of AZD1222 vaccination. The receptor source for this set is an adult in good health.

This rearrangement joins TRBV6-6 to TRBJ1-4; D is perhaps TRBD1 (5 bases). Germline-derived CDR1 and CDR2 are MNHNY and SVGAGI (reference sequence). Trimming cost V 6 bases and J 7 bases, with 12 bases left between them. This CDR3 is 13 amino acids long. CDR3 sequence: CASSPGGGEKLFF. The CDR3, as DNA: TGTGCCAGCAGCCCTGGGGGAGGTGAAAAACTGTTTTTT.

This rearrangement joins TRBV19 to TRBJ1-3; D is uncertain. The CDR3 consists of 15 residues. Germline lookup yields CDR1 LNHDA and CDR2 SQIVND (reference sequence). The V end lost 7 bases, the J end lost 1 base, and 14 bases lay between the germline ends. The CDR3: CASIDKAMSGNTIYF. CDR3 DNA sequence: TGTGCCAGTATCGACAAGGCTATGTCTGGAAACACCATATATTTT.

The chain is built from TRBV19 and TRBJ1-1; no clear D gene. Looked up from germline, CDR1 is LNHDA and CDR2 is SQIVND (reference sequence). The CDR3 contains 15 residues. V lost 1 base and J 5 bases, leaving 14 bases between the germline ends. CDR3 loop: CASSIGVNERTEAFF. The DNA of the CDR3 is TGTGCCAGTAGTATAGGGGTTAATGAGAGGACTGAAGCTTTCTTT.

The gene calls are TRBV9 and TRBJ1-1; D gene uncertain. The V end was cut by 0 bases, the J end by 5 bases, with 8 bases between. This CDR3 has 13 residues. Germline V CDR1 and CDR2: SGDLS, YYNGEE. CDR3: CASSVGTTTEAFF. The CDR3 nucleotides are TGTGCCAGCAGCGTAGGAACGACGACTGAAGCTTTCTTT. The variable domain in full, completed from reference TRBV9 and TRBJ1-1, reads DSGVTQTPKHLITATGQRVTLRCSPRSGDLSVYWYQQSLDQGLQFLIQYYNGEERAKGNILERFSAQQFPDLHSELNLSSLELGDSALYFCASSVGTTTEAFFGQGTRLTVV.

The rearrangement joins TRBV29-1 to TRBJ2-4; 7 bases map to TRBD2. Losses at the gene ends were 5 bases for V and 1 base for J; bases not matched to a gene: 14. The CDR3 has 17 residues. Germline V gene sequence: CDR1 SQVTM, CDR2 ANQGSEA. CDR3: CSVYREGGRKAKNIQYF. The CDR3 DNA is TGCAGCGTTTATCGCGAAGGCGGGAGAAAGGCCAAAAACATTCAGTACTTC.

The chain employs TRBV7-8 and TRBJ2-3; TRBD2 matches 14 bases. Germline V CDR1 and CDR2: SGHVS, FQNEAQ. Germline trimming cut 3 bases from V and 6 bases from J; bases unmatched to any gene: 5. The CDR3 is made up of 16 amino acids. CDR3 residues: CASSLGTSGGPDTQYF. The CDR3 coding sequence is TGTGCCAGCAGCTTGGGGACTAGCGGGGGACCCGATACGCAGTATTTT.

The chain joins TRBV7-9 to TRBJ2-5; 9 bases align to TRBD2. Germline-derived CDR1 and CDR2 are SEHNR and FQNEAQ (reference sequence). The V segment lost 7 bases and the J segment 6 bases; nucleotides outside the gene matches: 12. This CDR3 has 15 amino acids. CDR3 sequence: CASTHGAGGKKTQYF. CDR3 sequence (DNA): TGTGCCAGCACCCATGGAGCGGGGGGTAAAAAGACCCAGTACTTC.

This sequence joins TRBV6-5 and TRBJ1-4; 8 positions match TRBD1. Germline trimming cut 5 bases from V and 8 bases from J; bases unmatched to any gene: 10. This CDR3 region has 15 residues. Germline assignment: CDR1 MNHEY and CDR2 SVGAGI. The CDR3 reads CASSRKTGGWEKLFF. In nucleotides, the CDR3 is TGTGCCAGCAGTCGAAAAACAGGGGGATGGGAAAAACTGTTTTTT.

J is TRBJ2-7 and V is TRBV9; tentative D call: TRBD2 (6 bases). The CDR3 is 15 residues long. Trimming cost V 2 bases and J 2 bases, with 14 bases left between them. Germline-derived CDR1 and CDR2 are SGDLS and YYNGEE. CDR3 DNA: TGTGCCAGCAGCGTGGCGCAGGGAGGCACCTACGAGCAGTACTTC. Its translation is CASSVAQGGTYEQYF.

This clone appeared once. V gene TRBV4-3 combines with J gene TRBJ2-7, with a possible D match to TRBD1 (8 bases). The ends were cut back, 4 bases at V and 2 bases at J, with 18 bases in the middle. Per the germline V gene, CDR1 is LGHNA and CDR2 is YSLEER. The CDR3 contains 16 residues. The DNA of the CDR3 is TGCGCCAGCAGCCGAACAACAGGGGGGGTCCCCTACGAGCAGTACTTC. Translation: CASSRTTGGVPYEQYF.

The chain joins TRBV3-1 (or the pseudogene TRBV3-2) to TRBJ1-6; a weak D match, TRBD1 (5 bases). The CDR3 has 14 amino acids. CDR1 is LGHDT and CDR2 is YNNKEL in the germline V gene (reference sequence). V was trimmed by 6 bases and J by 3 bases, leaving 9 bases between them. The CDR3 protein is CASRPQGYNSPLHF. CDR3 coding DNA: TGTGCCAGCAGGCCTCAGGGCTATAATTCACCCCTCCACTTT.

This rearrangement joins TRBV19 to TRBJ2-3; weak D call: TRBD2 (6 bases). Per germline, CDR1 LNHDA and CDR2 SQIVND (reference sequence). The CDR3 is made up of 15 amino acids. V dropped 4 bases and J dropped 3 bases, with 14 bases sitting between them. The CDR3 DNA reads TGTGCCAGTAGTACTCCCCTTGGACTAACAGATACGCAGTATTTT. Its protein product is CASSTPLGLTDTQYF.

This chain uses TRBV11-2 with TRBJ1-5; the D gene is possibly TRBD1 (5 bases). The CDR3 spans 16 residues. V was cut by 5 bases and J by 2 bases, with 16 bases left in between. The germline gives CDR1 SGHAT, CDR2 FQNNGV. The chain's CDR3 is CASSASSGKGNQPQHF. The CDR3 DNA is TGTGCCAGCAGCGCCAGTTCAGGGAAAGGCAATCAGCCCCAGCATTTT.

The V gene is TRBV3-1 (or the pseudogene TRBV3-2), the J gene TRBJ2-7, with D perhaps matching TRBD1 or TRBD2 (5 bases each). This CDR3 region has 19 residues. V was cut by 4 bases and J by 2 bases, with 27 bases left in between. From germline, CDR1 is LGHDT and CDR2 YNNKEL (reference sequence). The CDR3 DNA reads TGTGCCAGCAGCCTATCCCCCCGCAGATCGAGGGGTCCTCCCTACGAGCAGTACTTC. Its protein is CASSLSPRRSRGPPYEQYF.

The rearrangement links TRBV9 to TRBJ1-1, with a possible D match to TRBD1 (6 bases). The CDR3 extends over 15 amino acids. CDR1 SGDLS and CDR2 YYNGEE come from the germline V gene. The germline V and J ends were trimmed by 6 bases and 3 bases, with 18 bases remaining between them. CDR3 DNA sequence: TGTGCCAGCACCGAATCTGACAGGTGGCACACTGAAGCTTTCTTT. Encoded protein: CASTESDRWHTEAFF.

This sequence joins TRBV6-6 and TRBJ1-2, with D unresolved. V lost 7 bases to trimming and J lost 3 bases, with 15 bases between them. Germline V gene sequence: CDR1 MNHNY, CDR2 SVGAGI (reference sequence). The CDR3 is made up of 14 amino acids. CDR3 sequence (DNA): TGTGCCAGCACTAGTGGGGTATCGGACTATGGCTACACCTTC. It specifies CASTSGVSDYGYTF.

The chain joins TRBV13 to TRBJ2-2; weak D call: TRBD1 (6 bases). Trimming stripped 1 base from V and 4 bases from J, with 10 bases between. Germline assignment: CDR1 PRHDT and CDR2 FYEKMQ (reference sequence). The CDR3 is 15 amino acids. The CDR3 DNA reads as TGTGCCAGCAGCTTAGAACAGGGAAGCACCGGGGAGCTGTTTTTT. It encodes CASSLEQGSTGELFF.

This chain links TRBV5-1 with TRBJ1-3, with 11 bases matching TRBD1. CDR1 and CDR2 from the germline V gene are SGHRS and YFSETQ. The CDR3 runs to 15 residues. The junction had 4 bases not matched to a gene; V was cut back by 4 bases and J by 4 bases. CDR3 protein: CASSGQGATGNTIYF. CDR3 coding DNA: TGCGCCAGCAGCGGACAGGGGGCGACCGGAAACACCATATATTTT.

The chain employs TRBV2 and TRBJ2-7, with 8 bases lining up with TRBD2. Per the germline V gene, CDR1 is SNHLY and CDR2 is FYNNEI. This CDR3 comprises 13 residues. Unmatched junction bases numbered 6, after V lost 5 bases and J lost 6 bases. The DNA of the CDR3 is TGTGCCAGCAGTAGGGCGGGGGGCGTCGAGCAGTACTTC. Encoded protein: CASSRAGGVEQYF.

The chain recombines TRBV6-5 with TRBJ2-7; 7 bases map to TRBD1. V was clipped by 4 bases and J by 5 bases; unmatched bases: 8. The CDR3 runs 14 residues. CDR1 and CDR2 from the germline V gene are MNHEY and SVGAGI. DNA for the CDR3: TGTGCCAGCAGTTTGCGACAGGGTAGCCACGAGCAGTACTTC. Translating gives CASSLRQGSHEQYF.